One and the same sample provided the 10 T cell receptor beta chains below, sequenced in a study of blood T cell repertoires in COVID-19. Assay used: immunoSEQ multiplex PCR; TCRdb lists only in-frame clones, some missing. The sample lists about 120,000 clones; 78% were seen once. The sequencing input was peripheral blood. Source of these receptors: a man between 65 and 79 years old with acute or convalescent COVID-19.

CDR3 coding DNA: TGTGCTAGTGGTTTGACAGGCCCGCGGAGTTCCTATGGCTACACCTTC. It specifies CASGLTGPRSSYGYTF. This sequence joins TRBV12-5 and TRBJ1-2; a possible D gene is TRBD1 (5 bases). The length of the CDR3 is 16 residues. Trimming took off 2 bases at V and 4 bases at J, with 17 bases between the two ends. CDR1 and CDR2 (germline): LGHNT, FRNRAP.

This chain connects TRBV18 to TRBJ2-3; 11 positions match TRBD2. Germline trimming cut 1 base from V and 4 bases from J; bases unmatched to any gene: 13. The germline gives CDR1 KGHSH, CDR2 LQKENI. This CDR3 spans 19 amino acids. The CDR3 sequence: CASSPQFSGGARKSDTQYF. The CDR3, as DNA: TGTGCCAGCTCACCACAGTTTAGCGGGGGGGCCAGAAAATCAGATACGCAGTATTTT.

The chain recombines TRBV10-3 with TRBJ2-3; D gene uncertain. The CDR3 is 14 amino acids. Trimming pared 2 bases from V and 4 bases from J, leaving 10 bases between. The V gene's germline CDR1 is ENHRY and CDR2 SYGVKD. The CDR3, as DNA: TGTGCCATCAGTGAGAACATAATTGCAGATACGCAGTATTTT. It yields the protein CAISENIIADTQYF.

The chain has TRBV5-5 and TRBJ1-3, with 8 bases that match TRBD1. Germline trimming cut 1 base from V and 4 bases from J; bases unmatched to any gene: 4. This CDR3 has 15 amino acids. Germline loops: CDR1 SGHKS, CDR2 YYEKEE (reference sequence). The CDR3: CASSLWQGAGNTIYF. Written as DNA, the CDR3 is TGTGCCAGCAGCTTGTGGCAGGGGGCAGGAAACACCATATATTTT.

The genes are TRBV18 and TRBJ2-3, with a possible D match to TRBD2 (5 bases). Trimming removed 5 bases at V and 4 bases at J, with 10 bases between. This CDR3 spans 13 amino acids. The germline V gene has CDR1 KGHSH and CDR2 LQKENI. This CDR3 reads CASSKLASDTQYF. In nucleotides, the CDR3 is TGTGCCAGCTCAAAGCTAGCATCAGATACGCAGTATTTT.

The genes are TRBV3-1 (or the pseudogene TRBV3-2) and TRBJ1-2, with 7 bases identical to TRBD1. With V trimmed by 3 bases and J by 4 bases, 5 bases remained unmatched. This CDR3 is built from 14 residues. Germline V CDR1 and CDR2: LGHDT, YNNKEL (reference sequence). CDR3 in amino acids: CASSQGQGGYGYTF. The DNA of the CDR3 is TGTGCCAGCAGCCAGGGCCAGGGGGGCTATGGCTACACCTTC.

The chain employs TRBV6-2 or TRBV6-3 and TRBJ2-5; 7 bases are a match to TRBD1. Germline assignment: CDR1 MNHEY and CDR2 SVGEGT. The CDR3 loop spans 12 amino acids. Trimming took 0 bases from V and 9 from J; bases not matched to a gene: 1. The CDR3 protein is CASSYSTGPQYF. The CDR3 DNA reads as TGTGCCAGCAGTTACTCGACAGGGCCCCAGTACTTC.

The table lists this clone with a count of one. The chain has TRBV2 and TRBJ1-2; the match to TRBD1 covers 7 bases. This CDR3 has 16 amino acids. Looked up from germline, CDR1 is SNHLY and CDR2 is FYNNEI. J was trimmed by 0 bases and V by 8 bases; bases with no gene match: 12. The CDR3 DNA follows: TGTGCCAGCTCCAGGGGGTCCGCGCAATCTAACTATGGCTACACCTTC. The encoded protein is CASSRGSAQSNYGYTF.

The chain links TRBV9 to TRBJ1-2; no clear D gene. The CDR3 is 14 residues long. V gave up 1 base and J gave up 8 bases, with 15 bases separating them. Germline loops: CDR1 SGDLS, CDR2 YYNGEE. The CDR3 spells CASSVTEPGGGYTF. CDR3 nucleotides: TGTGCCAGCAGCGTAACCGAACCCGGAGGCGGCTACACCTTC.

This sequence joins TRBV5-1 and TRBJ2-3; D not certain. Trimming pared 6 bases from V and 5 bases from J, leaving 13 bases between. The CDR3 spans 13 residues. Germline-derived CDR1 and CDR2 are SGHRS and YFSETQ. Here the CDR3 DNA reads TGCGCCAGCACCTACTCCGTCGGAGATACGCAGTATTTT. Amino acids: CASTYSVGDTQYF.